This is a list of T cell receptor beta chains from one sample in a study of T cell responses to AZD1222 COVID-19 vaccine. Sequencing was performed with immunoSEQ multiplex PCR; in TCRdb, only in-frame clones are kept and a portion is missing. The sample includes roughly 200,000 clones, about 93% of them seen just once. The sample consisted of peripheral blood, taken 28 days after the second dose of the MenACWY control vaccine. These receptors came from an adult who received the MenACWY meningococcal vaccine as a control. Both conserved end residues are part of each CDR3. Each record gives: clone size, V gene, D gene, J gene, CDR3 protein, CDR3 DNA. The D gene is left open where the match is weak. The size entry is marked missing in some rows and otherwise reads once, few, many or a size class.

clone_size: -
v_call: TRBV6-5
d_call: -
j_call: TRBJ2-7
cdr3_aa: CASTFDGGPSYEQYF
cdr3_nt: TGTGCCAGCACGTTCGACGGGGGGCCCTCCTACGAGCAGTACTTC

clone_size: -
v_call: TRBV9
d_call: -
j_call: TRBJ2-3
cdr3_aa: CASSFYRTAGTDTQYF
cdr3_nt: TGTGCCAGCAGCTTTTACAGGACCGCTGGCACAGATACGCAGTATTTT

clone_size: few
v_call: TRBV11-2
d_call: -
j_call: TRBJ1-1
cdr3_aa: CASSLRGTEAFF
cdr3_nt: TGTGCCAGCAGCTTGAGAGGGACTGAAGCTTTCTTT

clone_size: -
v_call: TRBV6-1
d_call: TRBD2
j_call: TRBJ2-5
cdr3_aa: CASSEGWGLAGGETQYF
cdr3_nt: TGTGCCAGCAGTGAAGGCTGGGGACTAGCGGGGGGGGAGACCCAGTACTTC

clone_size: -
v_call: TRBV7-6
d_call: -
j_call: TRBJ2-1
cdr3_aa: CASSHSGQGGYSYNEQFF
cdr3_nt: TGTGCCAGCAGCCACAGCGGTCAGGGGGGATACTCCTACAATGAGCAGTTCTTC

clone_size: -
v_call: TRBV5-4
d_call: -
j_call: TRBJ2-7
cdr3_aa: CASSSQAVGPYEQYF
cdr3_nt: TGTGCCAGCAGCTCGCAGGCGGTAGGGCCCTACGAGCAGTACTTC

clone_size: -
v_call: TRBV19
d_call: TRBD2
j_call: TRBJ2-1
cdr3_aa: CASSGTSGINEQFF
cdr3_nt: TGTGCCAGTAGTGGGACTAGCGGAATCAATGAGCAGTTCTTC

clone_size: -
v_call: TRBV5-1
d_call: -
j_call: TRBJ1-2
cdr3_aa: CASSLDGGESGYGYTF
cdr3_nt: TGCGCCAGCAGCTTGGATGGCGGGGAGTCGGGCTATGGCTACACCTTC

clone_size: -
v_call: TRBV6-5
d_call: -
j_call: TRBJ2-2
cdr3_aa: CASGKLNTGELFF
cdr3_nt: TGTGCCAGCGGGAAACTTAACACCGGGGAGCTGTTTTTT

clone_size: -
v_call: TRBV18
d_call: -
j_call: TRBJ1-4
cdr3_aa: CASSLALGRDEKLFF
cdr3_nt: TGTGCCAGCTCACTGGCCCTAGGGAGAGATGAAAAACTGTTTTTT

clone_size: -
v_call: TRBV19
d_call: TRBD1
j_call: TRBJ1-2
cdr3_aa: CASSQGQRNYGYTF
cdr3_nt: TGTGCCAGTAGTCAGGGACAGAGAAACTATGGCTACACCTTC

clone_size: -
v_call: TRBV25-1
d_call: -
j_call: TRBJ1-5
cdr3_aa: CASSGQWNQPQHF
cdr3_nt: TGTGCCAGCAGTGGGCAGTGGAATCAGCCCCAGCATTTT

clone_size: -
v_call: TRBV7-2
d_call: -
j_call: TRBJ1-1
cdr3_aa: CASSLPLGGTEAFF
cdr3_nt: TGTGCCAGCAGCTTACCTTTGGGGGGCACTGAAGCTTTCTTT